The sequence of this T cell receptor beta chain was determined in a study of blood T cell repertoires in COVID-19. The V segment lost 4 bases and the J segment 8 bases; nucleotides outside the gene matches: 13. The CDR3 length is 15 residues. Germline V gene sequence: CDR1 LNHDA, CDR2 SQIVND (reference sequence). Profiling relied on immunoSEQ multiplex PCR, and the TCRdb table lists in-frame clones only, not all of them. This table holds some 100,000 clones, 65% to 90% found once. The sample taken for sequencing was PBMCs or T cells enriched from blood (not recorded which). The receptor comes from a woman between 50 and 59 years old who had recovered from COVID-19. The J gene is TRBJ1-2, the V gene TRBV19, with 7 bases matching TRBD1. The CDR3 DNA sequence: TGTGCCAGTAGTACCCTGACAGGGCGAGTGATCGGCTACACCTTC. It specifies CASSTLTGRVIGYTF.